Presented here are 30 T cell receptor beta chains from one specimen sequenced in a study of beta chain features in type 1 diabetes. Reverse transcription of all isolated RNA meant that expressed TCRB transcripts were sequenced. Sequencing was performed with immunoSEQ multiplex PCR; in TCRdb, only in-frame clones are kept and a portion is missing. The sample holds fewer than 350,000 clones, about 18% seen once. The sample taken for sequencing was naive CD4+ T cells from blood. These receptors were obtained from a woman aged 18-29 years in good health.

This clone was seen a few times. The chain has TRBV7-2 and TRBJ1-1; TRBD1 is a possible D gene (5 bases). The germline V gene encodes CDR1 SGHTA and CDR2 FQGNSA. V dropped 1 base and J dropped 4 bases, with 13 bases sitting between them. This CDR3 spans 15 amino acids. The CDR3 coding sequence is TGTGCCAGCAGCTTAGACCGGACAAGGGGCACTGAAGCTTTCTTT. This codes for CASSLDRTRGTEAFF.

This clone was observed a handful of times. CDR3 residues: CSVERGFGNEAFF. CDR3 DNA: TGCAGCGTTGAACGGGGTTTCGGGAATGAAGCTTTCTTT. The chain is built from TRBV29-1 and TRBJ1-1; no clear D gene. V was shortened by 2 bases and J by 7 bases, with 14 bases between the two germline ends. The germline V gene has CDR1 SQVTM and CDR2 ANQGSEA. This CDR3 region has 13 residues.

This CDR3 is CASTREGGYGYTF. CDR3 coding DNA: TGTGCCAGCACCAGGGAGGGAGGGTACGGCTACACCTTC. The chain employs TRBV6-6 and TRBJ1-2, with a possible D match to TRBD1 (5 bases). Germline V gives CDR1 MNHNY, CDR2 SVGAGI (reference sequence). This CDR3 has 13 amino acids. Deletions cut 7 bases from V and 8 bases from J, with 17 bases between.

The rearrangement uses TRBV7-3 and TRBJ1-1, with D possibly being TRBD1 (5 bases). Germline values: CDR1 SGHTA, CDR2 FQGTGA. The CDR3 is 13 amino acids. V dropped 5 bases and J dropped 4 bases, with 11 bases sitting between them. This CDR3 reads CASSAQVGTEAFF. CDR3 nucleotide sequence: TGTGCCAGCAGCGCACAGGTGGGCACTGAAGCTTTCTTT. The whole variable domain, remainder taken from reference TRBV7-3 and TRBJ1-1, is GAGVSQTPSNKVTEKGKYVELRCDPISGHTALYWYRQSLGQGPEFLIYFQGTGAADDSGLPNDRFFAVRPEGSVSTLKIQRTERGDSAVYLCASSAQVGTEAFFGQGTRLTVV.

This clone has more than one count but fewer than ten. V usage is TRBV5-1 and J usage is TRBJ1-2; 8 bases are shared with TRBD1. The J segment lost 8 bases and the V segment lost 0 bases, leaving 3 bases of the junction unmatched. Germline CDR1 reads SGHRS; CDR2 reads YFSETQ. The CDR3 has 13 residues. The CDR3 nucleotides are TGCGCCAGCAGCTTGGAACAGGGGGGCGGCTACACCTTC. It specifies CASSLEQGGGYTF.

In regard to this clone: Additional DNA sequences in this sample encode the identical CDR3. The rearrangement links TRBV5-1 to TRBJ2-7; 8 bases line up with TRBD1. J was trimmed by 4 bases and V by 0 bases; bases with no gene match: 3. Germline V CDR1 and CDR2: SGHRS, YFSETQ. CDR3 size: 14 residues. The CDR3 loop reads CASSLEQGVYEQYF. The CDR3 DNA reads TGCGCCAGCAGCTTGGAACAGGGGGTTTACGAGCAGTACTTC.

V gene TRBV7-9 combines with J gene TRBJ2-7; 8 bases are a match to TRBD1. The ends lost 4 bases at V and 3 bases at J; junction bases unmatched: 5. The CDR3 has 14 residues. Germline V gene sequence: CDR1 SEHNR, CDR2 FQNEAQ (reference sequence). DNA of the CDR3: TGTGCCAGCAGCTCAGGGGGCAGGGGCTACGAGCAGTACTTC. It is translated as CASSSGGRGYEQYF.

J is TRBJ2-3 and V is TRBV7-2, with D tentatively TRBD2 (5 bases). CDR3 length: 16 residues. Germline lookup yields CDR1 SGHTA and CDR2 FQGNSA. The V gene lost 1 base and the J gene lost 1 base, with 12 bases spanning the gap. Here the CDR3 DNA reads TGTGCCAGCAGCTTAGGTCGGACTCTCGGCACAGATACGCAGTATTTT. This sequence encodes CASSLGRTLGTDTQYF.

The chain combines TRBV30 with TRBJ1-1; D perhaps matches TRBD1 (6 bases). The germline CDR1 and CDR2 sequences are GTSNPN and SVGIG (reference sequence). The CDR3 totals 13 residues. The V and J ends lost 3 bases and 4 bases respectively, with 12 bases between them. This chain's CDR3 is CAWRRGGATEAFF. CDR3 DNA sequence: TGTGCCTGGAGGCGTGGGGGGGCCACTGAAGCTTTCTTT.

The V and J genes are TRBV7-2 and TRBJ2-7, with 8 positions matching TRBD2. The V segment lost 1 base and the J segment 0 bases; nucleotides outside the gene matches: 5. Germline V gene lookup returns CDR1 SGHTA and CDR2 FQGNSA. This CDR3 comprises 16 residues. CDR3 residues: CASSLVLAVSSYEQYF. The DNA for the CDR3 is TGTGCCAGCAGCTTAGTACTAGCGGTAAGCTCCTACGAGCAGTACTTC.

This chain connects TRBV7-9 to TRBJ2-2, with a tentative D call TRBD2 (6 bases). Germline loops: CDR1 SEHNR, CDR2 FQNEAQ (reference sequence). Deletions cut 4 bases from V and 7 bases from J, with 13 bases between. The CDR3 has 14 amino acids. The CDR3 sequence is CASSSGLLYGELFF. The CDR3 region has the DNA TGTGCCAGCAGCTCTGGACTACTCTACGGGGAGCTGTTTTTT.

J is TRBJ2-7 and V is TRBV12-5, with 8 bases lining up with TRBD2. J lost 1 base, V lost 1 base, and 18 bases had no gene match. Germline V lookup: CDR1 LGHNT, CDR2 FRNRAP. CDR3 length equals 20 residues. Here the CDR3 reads CASGLARRGGGLDPSYEQYF. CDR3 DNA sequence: TGTGCTAGTGGTTTGGCCCGACGGGGCGGGGGGCTCGATCCATCCTACGAGCAGTACTTC. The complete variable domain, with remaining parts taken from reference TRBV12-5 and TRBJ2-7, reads DARVTQTPRHKVTEMGQEVTMRCQPILGHNTVFWYRQTMMQGLELLAYFRNRAPLDDSGMPKDRFSAEMPDATLATLKIQPSEPRDSAVYFCASGLARRGGGLDPSYEQYFGPGTRLTVT.

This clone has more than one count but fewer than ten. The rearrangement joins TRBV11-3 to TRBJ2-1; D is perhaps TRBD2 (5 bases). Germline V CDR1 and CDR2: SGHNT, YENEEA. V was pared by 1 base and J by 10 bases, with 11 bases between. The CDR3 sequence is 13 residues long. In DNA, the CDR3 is TGTGCCAGCAGCTTAGTATCGTCGGGGGAGCAGTTCTTC. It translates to CASSLVSSGEQFF.

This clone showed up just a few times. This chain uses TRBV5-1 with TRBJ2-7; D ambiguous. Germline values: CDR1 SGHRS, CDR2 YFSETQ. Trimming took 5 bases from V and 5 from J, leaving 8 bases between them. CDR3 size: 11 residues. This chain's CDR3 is CASSSNNEQYF. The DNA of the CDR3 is TGCGCCAGCAGTTCTAATAACGAGCAGTACTTC. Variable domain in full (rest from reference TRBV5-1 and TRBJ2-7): KAGVTQTPRYLIKTRGQQVTLSCSPISGHRSVSWYQQTPGQGLQFLFEYFSETQRNKGNFPGRFSGRQFSNSRSEMNVSTLELGDSALYLCASSSNNEQYFGPGTRLTVT.

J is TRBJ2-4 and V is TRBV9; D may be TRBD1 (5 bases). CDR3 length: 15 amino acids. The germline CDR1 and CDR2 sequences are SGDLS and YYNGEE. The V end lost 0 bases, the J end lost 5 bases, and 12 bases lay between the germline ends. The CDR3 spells CASSVEGRAENIQYF. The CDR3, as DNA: TGTGCCAGCAGCGTAGAGGGCAGGGCTGAAAACATTCAGTACTTC.

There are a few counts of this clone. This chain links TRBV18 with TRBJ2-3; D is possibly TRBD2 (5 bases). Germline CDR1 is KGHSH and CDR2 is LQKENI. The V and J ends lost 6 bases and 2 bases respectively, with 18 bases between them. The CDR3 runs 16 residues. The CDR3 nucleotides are TGTGCCAGCTCCCAGCGGCTATTTGGGGACACAGATACGCAGTATTTT. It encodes CASSQRLFGDTDTQYF.

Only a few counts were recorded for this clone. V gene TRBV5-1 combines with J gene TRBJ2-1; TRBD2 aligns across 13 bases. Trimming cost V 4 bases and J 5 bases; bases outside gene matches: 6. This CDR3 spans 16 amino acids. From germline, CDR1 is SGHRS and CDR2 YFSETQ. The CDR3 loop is CASSPLTSGRDNEQFF. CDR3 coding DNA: TGCGCCAGCAGCCCCCTTACTAGCGGGAGGGACAATGAGCAGTTCTTC.

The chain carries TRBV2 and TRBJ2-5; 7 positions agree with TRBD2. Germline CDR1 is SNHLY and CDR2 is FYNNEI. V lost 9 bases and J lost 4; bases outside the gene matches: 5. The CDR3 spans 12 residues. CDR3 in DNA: TGTGCCAGTTCAGGGAGGGGAGAGACCCAGTACTTC. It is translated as CASSGRGETQYF.

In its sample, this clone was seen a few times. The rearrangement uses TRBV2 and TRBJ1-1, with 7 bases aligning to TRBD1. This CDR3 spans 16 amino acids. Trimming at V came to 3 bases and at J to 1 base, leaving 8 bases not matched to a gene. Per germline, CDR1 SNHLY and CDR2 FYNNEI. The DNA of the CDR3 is TGTGCCAGCAGTGAGACAGGGAAGGTCGCGAACACTGAAGCTTTCTTT. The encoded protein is CASSETGKVANTEAFF.

The CDR3 sequence is CASSPRAGNYGYTF. The CDR3 DNA follows: TGTGCCAGCAGCCCCCGGGCGGGGAACTATGGCTACACCTTC. This rearrangement joins TRBV11-2 to TRBJ1-2; D uncertain. The CDR3 sequence is 14 residues long. From germline, CDR1 is SGHAT and CDR2 FQNNGV. V was shortened by 5 bases and J by 2 bases, with 12 bases between the two germline ends.

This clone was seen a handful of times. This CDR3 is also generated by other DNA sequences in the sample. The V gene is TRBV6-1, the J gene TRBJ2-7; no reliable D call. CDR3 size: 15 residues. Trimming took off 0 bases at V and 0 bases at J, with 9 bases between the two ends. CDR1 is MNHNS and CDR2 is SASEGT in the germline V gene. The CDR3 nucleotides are TGTGCCAGCAGTGAAGCACTGGTGAGCTCCTACGAGCAGTACTTC. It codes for CASSEALVSSYEQYF.

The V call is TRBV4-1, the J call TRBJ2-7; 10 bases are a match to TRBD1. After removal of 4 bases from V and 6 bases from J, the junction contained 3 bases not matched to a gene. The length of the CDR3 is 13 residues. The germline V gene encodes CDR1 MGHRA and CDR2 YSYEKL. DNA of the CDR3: TGCGCCAGCAGCCCCGGGACAGGGGTCGAGCAGTACTTC. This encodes CASSPGTGVEQYF.

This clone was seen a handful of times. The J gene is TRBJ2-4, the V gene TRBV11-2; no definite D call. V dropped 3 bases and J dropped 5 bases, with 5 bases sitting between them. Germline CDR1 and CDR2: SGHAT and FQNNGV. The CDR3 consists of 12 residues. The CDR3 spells CASSFTENIQYF. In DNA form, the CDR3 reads TGTGCCAGCAGCTTCACAGAAAACATTCAGTACTTC.

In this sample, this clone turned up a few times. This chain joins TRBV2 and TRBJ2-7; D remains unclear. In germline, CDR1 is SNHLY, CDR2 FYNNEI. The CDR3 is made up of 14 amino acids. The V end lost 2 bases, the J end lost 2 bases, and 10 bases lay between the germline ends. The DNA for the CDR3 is TGTGCCAGCAGTGAAAGAGTAGCTCCCTACGAGCAGTACTTC. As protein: CASSERVAPYEQYF. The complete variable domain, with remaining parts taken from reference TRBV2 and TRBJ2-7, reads EPEVTQTPSHQVTQMGQEVILRCVPISNHLYFYWYRQILGQKVEFLVSFYNNEISEKSEIFDDQFSVERPDGSNFTLKIRSTKLEDSAMYFCASSERVAPYEQYFGPGTRLTVT.

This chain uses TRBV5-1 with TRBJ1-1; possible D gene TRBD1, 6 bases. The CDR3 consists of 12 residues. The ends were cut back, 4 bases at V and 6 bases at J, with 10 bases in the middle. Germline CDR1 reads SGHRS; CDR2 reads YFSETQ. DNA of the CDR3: TGCGCCAGCAGCGATACAGGGCCTGAAGCTTTCTTT. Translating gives CASSDTGPEAFF.

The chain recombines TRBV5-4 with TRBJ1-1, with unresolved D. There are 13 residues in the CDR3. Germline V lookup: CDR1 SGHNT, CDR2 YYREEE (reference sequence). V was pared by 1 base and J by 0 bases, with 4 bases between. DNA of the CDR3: TGTGCCAGCAGCTTGAGCTTGAACACTGAAGCTTTCTTT. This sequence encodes CASSLSLNTEAFF.

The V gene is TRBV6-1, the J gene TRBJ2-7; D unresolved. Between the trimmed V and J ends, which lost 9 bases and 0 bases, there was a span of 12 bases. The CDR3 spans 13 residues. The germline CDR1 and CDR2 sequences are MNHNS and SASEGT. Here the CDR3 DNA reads TGTGCCAGTACTAAAGGCTCCTCCTACGAGCAGTACTTC. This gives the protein CASTKGSSYEQYF.

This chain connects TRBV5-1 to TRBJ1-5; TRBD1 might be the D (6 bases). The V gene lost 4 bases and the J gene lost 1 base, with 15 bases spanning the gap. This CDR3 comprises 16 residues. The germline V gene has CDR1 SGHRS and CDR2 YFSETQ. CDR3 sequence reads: CASSPTGGGSNQPQHF. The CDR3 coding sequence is TGCGCCAGCAGCCCGACGGGGGGCGGAAGCAATCAGCCCCAGCATTTT.

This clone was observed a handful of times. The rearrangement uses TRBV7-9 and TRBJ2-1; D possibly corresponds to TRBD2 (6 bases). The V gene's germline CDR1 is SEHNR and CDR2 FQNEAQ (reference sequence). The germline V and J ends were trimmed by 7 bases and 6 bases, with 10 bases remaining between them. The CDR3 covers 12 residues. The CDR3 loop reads CASTWRVNEQFF. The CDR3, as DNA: TGTGCCAGCACCTGGAGGGTCAATGAGCAGTTCTTC.

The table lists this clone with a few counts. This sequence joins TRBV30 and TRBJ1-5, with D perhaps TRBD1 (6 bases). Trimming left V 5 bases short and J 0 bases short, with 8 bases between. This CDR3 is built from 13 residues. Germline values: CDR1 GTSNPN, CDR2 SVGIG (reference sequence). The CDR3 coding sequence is TGTGCCTGGGCAGGGGCTAGCAATCAGCCCCAGCATTTT. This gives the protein CAWAGASNQPQHF.